The 12 T cell receptor beta chains in this list originate from one sample, sequenced in a study of shared clonotypes between healthy human individuals. Measured with immunoSEQ multiplex PCR; TCRdb has only the in-frame clones, and not every one. The table includes 2 million to 3 million clones, approximately 94% detected once. Sequencing used naive CD4+ T cells sorted from blood. Subset given: CD45RA+ positively selected. These receptors were taken from a man younger than 35 in good health.

This clone has a handful of counts. The chain combines TRBV21-1 with TRBJ1-2; the table gives TRBD1 as D, unverified against the DNA. TRBV21-1 represents a pseudogene. The CDR3 extends over 14 amino acids. CDR3 DNA sequence: TGTGCCAGCAGCAAACTCGGCAGGGATCGTGGCTACACCTTC. This encodes CASSKLGRDRGYTF.

CDR3 protein: CASSYLLTGAGELFF. CDR3 nucleotides: TGTGCCAGCAGTTACCTTTTAACAGGGGCCGGGGAGCTGTTTTTT. This sequence joins TRBV6-5 and TRBJ2-2; 7 nucleotides match TRBD1. The CDR3 consists of 15 residues. The V segment lost 2 bases and the J segment 6 bases; nucleotides outside the gene matches: 6. Germline V lookup: CDR1 MNHEY, CDR2 SVGAGI.

The J gene is TRBJ2-1, the V gene TRBV7-3; TRBD2 agrees at 9 bases. CDR3 length: 14 residues. V was clipped by 6 bases and J by 2 bases; unmatched bases: 2. The germline CDR1 and CDR2 sequences are SGHTA and FQGTGA. In DNA, the CDR3 is TGTGCCAGCAGTCCTAGCGGGACCTACAATGAGCAGTTCTTC. Protein sequence: CASSPSGTYNEQFF.

V gene TRBV10-1 combines with J gene TRBJ2-1, with 14 bases aligning to TRBD2. V was clipped by 4 bases and J by 7 bases; unmatched bases: 3. Germline V gene sequence: CDR1 WNHNN, CDR2 SYGVQD (reference sequence). This CDR3 is 15 amino acids long. DNA for the CDR3: TGCGCCAGCAGTGGGACTAGCGGGAGGAATAATGAGCAGTTCTTC. Protein: CASSGTSGRNNEQFF.

The gene calls are TRBV27 and TRBJ2-7; possible D gene TRBD1, 7 bases. The V and J ends lost 3 bases and 3 bases respectively, with 18 bases between them. Germline V CDR1 and CDR2: MNHEY, SMNVEV (reference sequence). The CDR3 length is 16 residues. The CDR3 loop reads CASSFVFSGGLYEQYF. CDR3 DNA sequence: TGTGCCAGCAGTTTCGTATTTTCAGGGGGACTCTACGAGCAGTACTTC.

The chain links TRBV10-1 to TRBJ2-2, with D possibly being TRBD1 (5 bases). V gave up 6 bases and J gave up 4 bases, with 9 bases separating them. The CDR3 totals 13 residues. The germline gives CDR1 WNHNN, CDR2 SYGVQD (reference sequence). CDR3 sequence: CASSRQTTGELFF. In nucleotides, the CDR3 is TGCGCCAGCAGCCGACAGACCACCGGGGAGCTGTTTTTT.

This chain connects TRBV27 to TRBJ1-2; 9 positions agree with TRBD1. The CDR3 covers 15 residues. Losses at the gene ends were 5 bases for V and 0 bases for J; bases not matched to a gene: 4. Germline assignment: CDR1 MNHEY and CDR2 SMNVEV (reference sequence). The CDR3 loop is CASSLTGGPNYGYTF. CDR3 DNA: TGTGCCAGCAGTCTCACAGGGGGCCCTAACTATGGCTACACCTTC.

V usage is TRBV4-2 and J usage is TRBJ2-7; D is uncertain. This CDR3 contains 14 residues. Germline lookup yields CDR1 LGHNA and CDR2 YNFKEQ. Trimming left V 2 bases short and J 1 base short, with 9 bases between. DNA of the CDR3: TGTGCCAGCAGCCAAACGACGGCTTCCTACGAGCAGTACTTC. It is translated as CASSQTTASYEQYF.

This chain joins TRBV18 and TRBJ2-7; D is possibly TRBD1 (6 bases). V lost 3 bases to trimming and J lost 3 bases, with 12 bases between them. Germline V gene sequence: CDR1 KGHSH, CDR2 LQKENI. This CDR3 has 14 residues. CDR3 sequence: CASSPETGVYEQYF. The CDR3, as DNA: TGTGCCAGCTCACCCGAGACAGGAGTCTACGAGCAGTACTTC.

The CDR3 region is CASSDSSTSVGQFF. The CDR3 DNA sequence: TGTGCCAGCAGTGACTCGAGTACTAGTGTGGGGCAGTTCTTC. The chain links TRBV6-4 to TRBJ2-1; possibly TRBD2 for D (5 bases). The CDR3 extends over 14 amino acids. Germline lookup yields CDR1 MRHNA and CDR2 SNTAGT. V shed 0 bases and J shed 12 bases, with 15 bases lying between them.

V is TRBV9 and J is TRBJ2-2, with D unresolved. CDR3 length: 16 residues. Germline loops: CDR1 SGDLS, CDR2 YYNGEE. Trimming took 0 bases from V and 2 from J, leaving 11 bases between them. CDR3 loop: CASSVGLDINTGELFF. Written as DNA, the CDR3 is TGTGCCAGCAGCGTAGGACTCGATATCAACACCGGGGAGCTGTTTTTT.

This chain links TRBV2 with TRBJ2-1; 15 nucleotides align to TRBD2. After removal of 6 bases from V and 0 bases from J, the junction contained 6 bases not matched to a gene. There are 18 residues in the CDR3. Germline CDR1 is SNHLY and CDR2 is FYNNEI. CDR3 in amino acids: CASRRGLAGGPSYNEQFF. In DNA, the CDR3 is TGTGCCAGCAGAAGGGGACTAGCGGGAGGTCCCTCCTACAATGAGCAGTTCTTC.